Following are 27 T cell receptor beta chains from one sample sequenced in a study of Graves' ophthalmopathy and Graves' hyperthyroidism. RNA transcripts were the source from which TCR beta CDR3 regions were amplified. An opening RT-PCR round employed HTBI primers and preceded a second-round multiplex PCR. TCRdb re-analysed the multiplex PCR reads in MiXCR, keeping a single row per CDR3 protein. The table includes over a million distinct CDR3 sequences, about 38% detected once. The sample was peripheral blood or thyroid tissue (not recorded which). Every receptor here comes from an adult man with Graves' hyperthyroidism.

Many counts were recorded for this clonotype. The CDR3: CSVRKTVSNEKLFF. The CDR3 nucleotides are TGCAGCGTTCGAAAAACAGTTTCTAATGAAAAACTGTTTTTT. The chain employs TRBV29-1 and TRBJ1-4; no firm D call. CDR3 size: 14 residues. Germline CDR1 SQVTM, CDR2 ANQGSEA. V was trimmed by 5 bases and J by 3 bases, leaving 13 bases between them.

At least ten counts were recorded for this clonotype. The V and J genes are TRBV12-3 or TRBV12-4 and TRBJ2-7, with 7 bases identical to TRBD1. This CDR3 spans 13 amino acids. Trimming at V came to 6 bases and at J to 3 bases, leaving 5 bases not matched to a gene. The DNA for the CDR3 is TGTGCCAGCAGCCCCACAGGGGACTACGAGCAGTACTTC. The encoded protein is CASSPTGDYEQYF.

Turning to this clonotype: A read error may produce the germline difference seen at one junction end. The chain is built from TRBV7-9 and TRBJ1-1, with 9 positions matching TRBD1. The CDR3 covers 14 residues. Germline CDR1 reads SEHNR; CDR2 reads FQNEAQ (reference sequence). CDR3 bases: TGCGCCAGCAGCTTGGGGACAGGGATCCCTGAAGCTTTCTTT. Its translation: CASSLGTGIPEAFF.

J is TRBJ2-5 and V is TRBV2; possibly TRBD2 for D (6 bases). V lost 7 bases, J lost 5 bases, and 14 bases lay in between. Germline V CDR1 and CDR2: SNHLY, FYNNEI. This CDR3 contains 13 residues. DNA for the CDR3: TGTGCCAGCAACCTCTCAGGAGGGGAGACCCAGTACTTC. Translated, it gives CASNLSGGETQYF.

The CDR3 reads CASSYRDFDYEQYF. DNA of the CDR3: TGTGCCAGCAGTTACCGGGACTTCGATTACGAGCAGTACTTC. The gene calls are TRBV7-2 and TRBJ2-7; D possibly corresponds to TRBD2 (6 bases). Germline CDR1 SGHTA, CDR2 FQGNSA. V lost 6 bases to trimming and J lost 4 bases, with 16 bases between them. The CDR3 has 14 residues.

This clonotype appeared many times. The chain joins TRBV9 to TRBJ1-6; TRBD1 might be the D (5 bases). This CDR3 is built from 16 residues. Trimming stripped 4 bases from V and 0 bases from J, with 11 bases between. Germline V gives CDR1 SGDLS, CDR2 YYNGEE. CDR3 amino acids: CASSRDFSSYNSPLHF. CDR3 nucleotide sequence: TGTGCCAGCAGCCGGGACTTCAGCTCCTATAATTCACCCCTCCACTTT.

The chain joins TRBV5-4 to TRBJ1-1, with TRBD1 matching 11 bases. The CDR3 covers 16 residues. Germline V gives CDR1 SGHNT, CDR2 YYREEE (reference sequence). The V and J ends lost 7 bases and 4 bases, in that order; junction bases with no gene match: 12. The CDR3 sequence: CASSPVSGTGGTEAFF. For the CDR3, the DNA is TGTGCCAGCTCACCAGTTAGTGGGACAGGGGGCACTGAAGCTTTCTTT.

In its sample, this clonotype was seen many times. CDR3 sequence reads: CASSLAYGTGSSGQETQYF. CDR3 nucleotides: TGTGCCAGCAGCTTAGCGTACGGGACAGGGTCTAGCGGACAAGAGACCCAGTACTTC. The chain carries TRBV7-8 and TRBJ2-5; 9 nucleotides match TRBD1. V shed 0 bases and J 2 bases; nucleotides not matched to a gene: 13. This CDR3 region has 19 residues. The V gene's germline CDR1 is SGHVS and CDR2 FQNEAQ. Drawing the rest from reference TRBV7-8 and TRBJ2-5, the complete variable domain is GAGVSQSPRYKVAKRGQDVALRCDPISGHVSLFWYQQALGQGPEFLTYFQNEAQLDKSGLPSDRFFAERPEGSVSTLKIQRTQQEDSAVYLCASSLAYGTGSSGQETQYFGPGTRLLVL.

The rearrangement uses TRBV7-8 and TRBJ1-2; D is possibly TRBD1 (6 bases). The V gene lost 6 bases and the J gene lost 7 bases, with 18 bases spanning the gap. CDR1 SGHVS and CDR2 FQNEAQ come from the germline V gene. The length of the CDR3 is 14 residues. The DNA for the CDR3 is TGTGCCAGCAGTATAGGGCAGGGGCTTCCTGGCTACACCTTC. Its translation is CASSIGQGLPGYTF.

Many counts were recorded for this clonotype. The gene calls are TRBV19 and TRBJ2-2, with D tentatively TRBD2 (5 bases). The CDR3 has 15 residues. V dropped 6 bases and J dropped 2 bases, with 13 bases sitting between them. CDR1 is LNHDA and CDR2 is SQIVND in the germline V gene (reference sequence). CDR3 DNA sequence: TGTGCCAGTAGACCGGGGAACCTCAACACCGGGGAGCTGTTTTTT. Protein sequence: CASRPGNLNTGELFF.

This clonotype was recorded many times. Germline is not matched at one junction end, which may reflect a read error. The chain is built from TRBV7-2 and TRBJ2-7; TRBD2 is a possible D gene (6 bases). This CDR3 is built from 14 residues. Looked up from germline, CDR1 is SGHTA and CDR2 is FQGNSA. The DNA for the CDR3 is TGCGCCAGCAGCTTGGAGGGTGTATCCTACGAGCAGTACTTC. This encodes CASSLEGVSYEQYF.

The chain couples TRBV10-3 to TRBJ2-6; the D gene is possibly TRBD2 (6 bases). This CDR3 is built from 14 residues. Germline assignment: CDR1 ENHRY and CDR2 SYGVKD. The ends were cut back, 8 bases at V and 0 bases at J, with 8 bases in the middle. CDR3 loop: CAIGEVSGANVLTF. The DNA of the CDR3 is TGTGCCATCGGGGAGGTCTCTGGGGCCAACGTCCTGACTTTC.

The CDR3 protein is CSVEGTVRNTEAFF. CDR3 sequence (DNA): TGCAGCGTTGAAGGGACAGTTCGGAACACTGAAGCTTTCTTT. The genes are TRBV29-1 and TRBJ1-1; D may be TRBD1 (6 bases). This CDR3 is built from 14 residues. V was clipped by 1 base and J by 1 base, with 10 bases between them. CDR1 and CDR2 (germline): SQVTM, ANQGSEA.

This chain connects TRBV4-1 to TRBJ1-5; D not certain. CDR3 size: 16 residues. Germline V CDR1 and CDR2: MGHRA, YSYEKL. Trimming took 1 base from V and 5 from J, leaving 15 bases between them. CDR3 bases: TGCGCCAGCAGCCAAGGGATAGGAGATAGGGATCAGCCCCAGCATTTT. It codes for CASSQGIGDRDQPQHF.

This clonotype was counted only a few times. This chain joins TRBV6-5 and TRBJ2-6; D is perhaps TRBD2 (5 bases). The germline V and J ends were trimmed by 4 bases and 4 bases, with 14 bases remaining between them. The CDR3 loop spans 16 amino acids. CDR1 and CDR2 from the germline V gene are MNHEY and SVGAGI. DNA for the CDR3: TGTGCCAGCAGTTCTGAAGGACTGCACGGGGCCAACGTCCTGACTTTC. Its protein is CASSSEGLHGANVLTF.

The chain recombines TRBV28 with TRBJ1-1; 11 bases match TRBD1. The junction had 11 bases not matched to a gene; V was cut back by 6 bases and J by 11 bases. The CDR3 consists of 14 residues. Germline assignment: CDR1 MDHEN and CDR2 SYDVKM. CDR3 nucleotides: TGTGCCAGCAGCGAGGACAGGGGGCAACTTGGTGCTTTCTTT. Its protein product is CASSEDRGQLGAFF.

The CDR3 region has the DNA TGTGCCAGCAGCTCAACAGCCGGAATCGGAGAGACCCAGTACTTC. Translating it yields CASSSTAGIGETQYF. The chain joins TRBV7-7 to TRBJ2-5; D uncertain. V lost 4 bases and J lost 4, with 16 bases in between. Germline V gives CDR1 SSHAT, CDR2 FNYEAQ (reference sequence). There are 15 residues in the CDR3.

V and J are TRBV20-1 and TRBJ1-2; D is possibly TRBD1 (5 bases). The CDR3 consists of 13 residues. Trimming removed 3 bases at V and 5 bases at J, with 13 bases between. From germline, CDR1 is DFQATT and CDR2 SNEGSKA (reference sequence). The CDR3 reads CSASLLGGYGYTF. In nucleotides, the CDR3 is TGCAGTGCTAGCCTCCTGGGGGGATATGGCTACACCTTC.

This clonotype was seen only once. The rearrangement uses TRBV12-3 or TRBV12-4 and TRBJ1-4, with D hard to call. The V gene lost 6 bases and the J gene lost 8 bases, with 28 bases spanning the gap. The CDR3 has 18 residues. CDR3 nucleotides: TGTGCCAGCAGACCCGCGAGAGGACGGCCAAATAAGGGCGAAAAACTGTTTTTT. Protein sequence: CASRPARGRPNKGEKLFF.

This clonotype came up many times. The V call is TRBV20-1, the J call TRBJ2-7; tentatively, D is TRBD2 (5 bases). This CDR3 comprises 12 residues. Germline lookup yields CDR1 DFQATT and CDR2 SNEGSKA (reference sequence). V lost 2 bases and J lost 3, with 8 bases in between. CDR3 DNA: TGCAGTGCTAGACCTAGCATCTACGAGCAGTACTTC. Translation gives CSARPSIYEQYF.

As for this clonotype: One end of the junction does not line up with germline, which may come from a read error. The chain links TRBV20-1 to TRBJ1-3, with TRBD1 matching 7 bases. Germline assignment: CDR1 DFQATT and CDR2 SNEGSKA (reference sequence). The CDR3 has 14 amino acids. CDR3 nucleotides: TGCAGTGCGGCGGACAGGATCTCTGGAAACACCTTATATTTT. It encodes CSAADRISGNTLYF.

V usage is TRBV9 and J usage is TRBJ1-2, with D tentatively TRBD1 (6 bases). Trimming pared 0 bases from V and 2 bases from J, leaving 14 bases between. Germline V lookup: CDR1 SGDLS, CDR2 YYNGEE. This CDR3 comprises 16 residues. Here the CDR3 reads CASSVADSLLNYGYTF. For the CDR3, the DNA is TGTGCCAGCAGCGTAGCGGACAGTCTTTTAAACTATGGCTACACCTTC. The complete variable domain, with remaining parts taken from reference TRBV9 and TRBJ1-2, reads DSGVTQTPKHLITATGQRVTLRCSPRSGDLSVYWYQQSLDQGLQFLIQYYNGEERAKGNILERFSAQQFPDLHSELNLSSLELGDSALYFCASSVADSLLNYGYTFGSGTRLTVV.

Worth noting for this clonotype: A much more abundant neighbour one base away suggests this may be a read error. The chain recombines TRBV20-1 with TRBJ1-1, with 8 nucleotides matching TRBD1. Germline trimming cut 5 bases from V and 2 bases from J; bases unmatched to any gene: 13. Germline lookup yields CDR1 DFQATT and CDR2 SNEGSKA (reference sequence). This CDR3 spans 16 amino acids. The CDR3 loop reads CSALDREGTHNTEAFF. In DNA, the CDR3 is TGCAGTGCTCTGGACAGGGAGGGTACTCATAACACTGAAGCTTTCTTT.

Comment on this clonotype: This may be a read error: a much more frequent sequence differs by one nucleotide. The chain employs TRBV20-1 and TRBJ2-7, with TRBD2 as a possible D gene (6 bases). This CDR3 has 14 residues. Germline CDR1 and CDR2: DFQATT and SNEGSKA (reference sequence). With 4 bases removed from V and 5 bases from J, the gap between germline ends came to 18 bases. DNA for the CDR3: TGCAGTGCTAAAGGCGGGACCCACCTTGACGAGCAGTACTTC. It encodes CSAKGGTHLDEQYF.

There are many counts of this clonotype. The V and J genes are TRBV19 and TRBJ1-1; 10 bases line up with TRBD1. Germline V gene sequence: CDR1 LNHDA, CDR2 SQIVND (reference sequence). After removal of 7 bases from V and 5 bases from J, the junction contained 4 bases not matched to a gene. The CDR3 has 13 amino acids. In DNA, the CDR3 is TGTGCCAGTACCGGGACAGGGGAAACTGAAGCTTTCTTT. It specifies CASTGTGETEAFF. Full variable domain (missing parts from reference TRBV19 and TRBJ1-1): DGGITQSPKYLFRKEGQNVTLSCEQNLNHDAMYWYRQDPGQGLRLIYYSQIVNDFQKGDIAEGYSVSREKKESFPLTVTSAQKNPTAFYLCASTGTGETEAFFGQGTRLTVV.

This clonotype was seen many times. The V and J genes are TRBV7-8 and TRBJ1-5; TRBD1 matches at 7 bases. After removal of 3 bases from V and 2 bases from J, the junction contained 4 bases not matched to a gene. CDR3 size: 15 residues. CDR1 SGHVS and CDR2 FQNEAQ come from the germline V gene. CDR3 coding DNA: TGTGCCAGCAGCTTGAGACAGGGTGGCAATCAGCCCCAGCATTTT. Translated: CASSLRQGGNQPQHF. Full variable domain (rest looked up from reference TRBV7-8 and TRBJ1-5): GAGVSQSPRYKVAKRGQDVALRCDPISGHVSLFWYQQALGQGPEFLTYFQNEAQLDKSGLPSDRFFAERPEGSVSTLKIQRTQQEDSAVYLCASSLRQGGNQPQHFGDGTRLSIL.

This clonotype was counted many times. The rearrangement links TRBV14 to TRBJ2-7; the D gene could be TRBD1 or TRBD2 (5 bases each). Trimming stripped 2 bases from V and 0 bases from J, with 11 bases between. The CDR3 spans 15 residues. CDR1 and CDR2 from the germline V gene are SGHDN and FVKESK. The DNA for the CDR3 is TGTGCCAGCAGCCAATCCAGGGACCCCTCCTACGAGCAGTACTTC. It is translated as CASSQSRDPSYEQYF.